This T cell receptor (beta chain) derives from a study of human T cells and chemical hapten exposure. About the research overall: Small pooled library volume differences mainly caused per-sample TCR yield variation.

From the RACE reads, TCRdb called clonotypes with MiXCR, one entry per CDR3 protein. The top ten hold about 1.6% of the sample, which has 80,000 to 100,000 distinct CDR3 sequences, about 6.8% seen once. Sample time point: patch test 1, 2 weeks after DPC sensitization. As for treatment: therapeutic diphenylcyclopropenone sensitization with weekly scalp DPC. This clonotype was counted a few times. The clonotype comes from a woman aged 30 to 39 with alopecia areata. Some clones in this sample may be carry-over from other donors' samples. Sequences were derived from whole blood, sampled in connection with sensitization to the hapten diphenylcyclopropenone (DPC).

The CDR3 spells CASSWGQGGYGYTF. The CDR3 DNA reads TGTGCCAGCAGTTGGGGTCAGGGAGGGTATGGCTACACCTTC. This chain connects TRBV12-3 or TRBV12-4 to TRBJ1-2; tentative D call: TRBD1 (5 bases). V dropped 4 bases and J dropped 5 bases, with 14 bases sitting between them. This CDR3 spans 14 amino acids.